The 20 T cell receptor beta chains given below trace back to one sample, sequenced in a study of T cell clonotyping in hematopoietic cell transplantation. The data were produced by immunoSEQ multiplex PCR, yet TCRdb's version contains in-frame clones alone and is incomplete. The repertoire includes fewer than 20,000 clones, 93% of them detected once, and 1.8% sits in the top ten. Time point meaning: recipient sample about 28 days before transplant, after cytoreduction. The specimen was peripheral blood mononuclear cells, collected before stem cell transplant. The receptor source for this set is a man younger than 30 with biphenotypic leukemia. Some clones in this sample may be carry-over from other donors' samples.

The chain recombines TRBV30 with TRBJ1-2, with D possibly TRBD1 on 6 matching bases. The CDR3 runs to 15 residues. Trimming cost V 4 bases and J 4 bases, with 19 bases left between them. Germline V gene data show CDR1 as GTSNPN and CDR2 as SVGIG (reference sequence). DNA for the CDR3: TGTGCCTGGAACCCTACCGCGAGAGGGGGCTATGGCTACACCTTC. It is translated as CAWNPTARGGYGYTF.

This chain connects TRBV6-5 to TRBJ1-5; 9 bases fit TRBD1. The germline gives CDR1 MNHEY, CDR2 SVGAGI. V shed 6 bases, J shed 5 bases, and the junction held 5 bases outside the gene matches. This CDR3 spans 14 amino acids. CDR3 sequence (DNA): TGTGCCAGCAGAAGGACAGGGGTGGATCAGCCCCAGCATTTT. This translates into CASRRTGVDQPQHF.

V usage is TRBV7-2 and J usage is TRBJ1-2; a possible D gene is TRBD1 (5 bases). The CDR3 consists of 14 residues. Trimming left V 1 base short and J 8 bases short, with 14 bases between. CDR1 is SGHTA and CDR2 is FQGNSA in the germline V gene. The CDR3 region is CASSLVSGTGGYTF. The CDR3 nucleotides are TGTGCCAGCAGCTTAGTCTCAGGGACGGGAGGCTACACCTTC.

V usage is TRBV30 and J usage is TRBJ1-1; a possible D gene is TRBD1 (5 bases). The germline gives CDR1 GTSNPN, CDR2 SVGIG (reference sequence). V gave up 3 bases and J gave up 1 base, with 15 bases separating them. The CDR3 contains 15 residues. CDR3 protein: CAWSPLNTGNTEAFF. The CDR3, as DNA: TGTGCCTGGAGCCCCCTCAACACAGGGAACACTGAAGCTTTCTTT.

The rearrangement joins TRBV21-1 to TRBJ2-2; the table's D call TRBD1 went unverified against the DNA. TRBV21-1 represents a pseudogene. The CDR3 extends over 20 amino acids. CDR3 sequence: CASSKALGRGGISFTGELFF. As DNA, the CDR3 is TGTGCCAGCAGCAAAGCGCTAGGAAGAGGGGGCATCAGCTTCACCGGGGAGCTGTTTTTT.

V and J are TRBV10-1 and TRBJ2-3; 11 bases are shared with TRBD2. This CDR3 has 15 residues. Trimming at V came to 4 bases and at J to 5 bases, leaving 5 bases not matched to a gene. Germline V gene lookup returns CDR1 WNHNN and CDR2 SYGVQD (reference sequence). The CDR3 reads CASSASSGGLDTQYF. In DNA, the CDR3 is TGCGCCAGCAGTGCATCTAGCGGGGGGTTAGATACGCAGTATTTT.

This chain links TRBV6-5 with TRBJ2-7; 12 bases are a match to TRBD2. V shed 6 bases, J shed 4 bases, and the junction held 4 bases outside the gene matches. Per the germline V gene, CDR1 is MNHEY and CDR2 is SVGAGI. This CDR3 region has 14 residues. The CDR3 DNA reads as TGTGCCAGCAGCTCCGGGACTAGCGGGTACGAGCAGTACTTC. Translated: CASSSGTSGYEQYF.

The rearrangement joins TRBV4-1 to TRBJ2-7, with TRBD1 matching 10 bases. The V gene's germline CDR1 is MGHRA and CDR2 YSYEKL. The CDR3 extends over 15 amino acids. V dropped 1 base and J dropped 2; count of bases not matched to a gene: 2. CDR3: CASSQGTGGTYEQYF. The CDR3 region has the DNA TGCGCCAGCAGCCAAGGGACAGGGGGAACCTACGAGCAGTACTTC.

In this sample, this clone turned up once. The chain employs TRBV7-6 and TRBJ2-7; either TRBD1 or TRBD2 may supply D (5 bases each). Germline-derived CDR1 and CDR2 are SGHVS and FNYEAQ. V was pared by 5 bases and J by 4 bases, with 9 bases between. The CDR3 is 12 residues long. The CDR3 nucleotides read TGTGCCAGCAGCCGGGACCGATACGAGCAGTACTTC. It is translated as CASSRDRYEQYF.

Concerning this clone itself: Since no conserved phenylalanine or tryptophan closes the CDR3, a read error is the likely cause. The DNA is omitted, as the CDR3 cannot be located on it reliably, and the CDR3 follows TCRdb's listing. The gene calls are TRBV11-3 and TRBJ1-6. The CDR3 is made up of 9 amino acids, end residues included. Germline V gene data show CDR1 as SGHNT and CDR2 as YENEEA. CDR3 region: CASSLRPLV.

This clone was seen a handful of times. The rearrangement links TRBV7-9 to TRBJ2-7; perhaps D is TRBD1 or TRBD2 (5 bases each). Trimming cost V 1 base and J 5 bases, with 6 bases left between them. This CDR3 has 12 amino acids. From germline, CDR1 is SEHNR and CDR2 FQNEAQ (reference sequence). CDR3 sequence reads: CASSLVGDEQYF. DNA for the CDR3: TGTGCCAGCAGCTTAGTGGGGGACGAGCAGTACTTC.

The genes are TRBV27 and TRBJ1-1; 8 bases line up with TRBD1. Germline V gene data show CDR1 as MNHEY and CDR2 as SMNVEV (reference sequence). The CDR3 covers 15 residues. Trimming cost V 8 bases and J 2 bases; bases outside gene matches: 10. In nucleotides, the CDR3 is TGTGCCAGCTTAAGGACAGGGCTCCTAAACACTGAAGCTTTCTTT. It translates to CASLRTGLLNTEAFF.

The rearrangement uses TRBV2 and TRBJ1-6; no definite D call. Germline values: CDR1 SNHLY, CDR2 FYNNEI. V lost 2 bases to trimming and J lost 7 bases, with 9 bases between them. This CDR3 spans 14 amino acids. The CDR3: CASSEKNRNSPLHF. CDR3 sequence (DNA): TGTGCCAGCAGTGAAAAAAATCGAAATTCACCCCTCCACTTT.

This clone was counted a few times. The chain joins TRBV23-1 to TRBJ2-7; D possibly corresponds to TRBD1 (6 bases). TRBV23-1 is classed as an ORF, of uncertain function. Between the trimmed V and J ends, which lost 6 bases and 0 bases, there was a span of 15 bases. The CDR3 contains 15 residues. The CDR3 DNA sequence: TGCGCCAGCAGGCCAGGGGTCCGACCCTCCTACGAGCAGTACTTC. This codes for CASRPGVRPSYEQYF.

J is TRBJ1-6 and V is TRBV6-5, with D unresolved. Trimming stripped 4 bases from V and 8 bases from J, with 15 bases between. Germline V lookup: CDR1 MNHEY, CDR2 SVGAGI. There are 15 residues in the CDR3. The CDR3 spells CASSSTGVLDSPLHF. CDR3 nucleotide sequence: TGTGCCAGCAGTTCCACCGGAGTTTTGGATTCACCCCTCCACTTT.

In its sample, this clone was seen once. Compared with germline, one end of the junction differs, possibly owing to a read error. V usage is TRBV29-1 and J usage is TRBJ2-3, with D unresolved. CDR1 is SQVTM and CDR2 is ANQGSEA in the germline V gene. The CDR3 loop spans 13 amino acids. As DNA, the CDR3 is TGCAGCGTTGAAATCGCCGGCACGGATACGCAGTATTTT. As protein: CSVEIAGTDTQYF.

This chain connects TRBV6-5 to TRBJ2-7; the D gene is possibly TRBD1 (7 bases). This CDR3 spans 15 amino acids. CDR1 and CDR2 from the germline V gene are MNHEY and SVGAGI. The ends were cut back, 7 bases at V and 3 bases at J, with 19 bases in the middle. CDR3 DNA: TGTGCCAGCACCAGGGAGCAGGGGGGATACTACGAGCAGTACTTC. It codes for CASTREQGGYYEQYF.

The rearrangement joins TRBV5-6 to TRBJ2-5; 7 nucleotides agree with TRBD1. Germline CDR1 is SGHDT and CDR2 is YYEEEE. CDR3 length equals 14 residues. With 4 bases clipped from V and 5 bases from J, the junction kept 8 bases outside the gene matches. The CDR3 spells CASSLYRGWETQYF. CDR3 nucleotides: TGTGCCAGCAGCCTGTACAGGGGATGGGAGACCCAGTACTTC.

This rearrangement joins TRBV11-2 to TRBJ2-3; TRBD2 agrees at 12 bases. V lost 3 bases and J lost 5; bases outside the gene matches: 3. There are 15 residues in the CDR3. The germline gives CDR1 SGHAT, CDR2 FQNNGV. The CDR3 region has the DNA TGTGCCAGCAGCTTCCTGACTAGCGGGGGAGATACGCAGTATTTT. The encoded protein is CASSFLTSGGDTQYF.

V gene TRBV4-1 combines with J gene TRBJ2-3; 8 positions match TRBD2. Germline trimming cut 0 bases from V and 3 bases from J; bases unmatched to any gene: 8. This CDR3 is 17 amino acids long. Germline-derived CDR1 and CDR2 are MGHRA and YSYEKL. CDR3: CASSQDPRSGETDTQYF. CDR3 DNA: TGCGCCAGCAGCCAAGATCCGCGTAGCGGGGAAACAGATACGCAGTATTTT.